This T cell receptor (beta chain) was recorded in a study of blood T cell repertoires in COVID-19. Across the study: Acute and convalescent COVID-19 specimens originated in the United States, Italy and Spain. The cDNA or gDNA used as material had been derived from T cells, B-cell-depleted T cells, or PBMCs.

Seattle participants joined during active infection and were tracked over time. As processed by the authors: Estimated nucleated cell counts came from reference gene primer amplification. Data came from immunoSEQ multiplex PCR; TCRdb stores just in-frame clones and leaves some out. V and J calls and clone size are given by that table; D and trimming were obtained from the DNA. This sample carries roughly 200,000 clones, approximately 80% of them seen once, and the ten largest clones take roughly 7.8%. This CDR3 is built from 15 residues. Unmatched junction bases numbered 6, after V lost 4 bases and J lost 4 bases. From germline, CDR1 is SNHLY and CDR2 FYNNEI.

The chain links TRBV2 to TRBJ1-5; 8 nucleotides align to TRBD1. The sequenced sample was peripheral blood. The TCR originated in a woman over 75 with COVID-19, enrolled during active disease. Written as DNA, the CDR3 is TGTGCCAGCAGTGGCCGGACAGGGTTGAATCAGCCCCAGCATTTT. Protein: CASSGRTGLNQPQHF.